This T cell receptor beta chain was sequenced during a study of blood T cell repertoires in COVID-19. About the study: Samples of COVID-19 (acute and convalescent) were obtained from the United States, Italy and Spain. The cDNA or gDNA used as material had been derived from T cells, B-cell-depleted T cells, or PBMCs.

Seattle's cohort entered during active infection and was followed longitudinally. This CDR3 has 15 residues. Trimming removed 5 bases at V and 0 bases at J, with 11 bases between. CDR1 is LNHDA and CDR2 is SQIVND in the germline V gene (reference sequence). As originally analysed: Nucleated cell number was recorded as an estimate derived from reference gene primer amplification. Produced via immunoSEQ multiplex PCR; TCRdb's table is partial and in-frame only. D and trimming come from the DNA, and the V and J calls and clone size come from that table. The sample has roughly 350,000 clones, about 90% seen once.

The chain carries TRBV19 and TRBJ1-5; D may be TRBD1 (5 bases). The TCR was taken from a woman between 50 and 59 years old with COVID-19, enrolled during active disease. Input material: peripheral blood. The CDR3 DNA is TGTGCCAGTAGTCAACAGGAGTATAGCAATCAGCCCCAGCATTTT. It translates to CASSQQEYSNQPQHF.